The rows below give T cell receptor beta chains drawn from one sample of a study of blood T cells in healthy people across ages. TCRdb redid the calling of the 5' RACE reads with MiXCR, one entry per CDR3 protein. The top ten clones hold 28% of a sample with 650,000 to 900,000 distinct CDR3 sequences, less than 80% of them seen once. The specimen was blood. These receptors all stem from a man aged 30 to 45 in good health. The conserved cysteine and the conserved F or W are not part of the CDR3 here.

TRBV29-1	TRBJ2-5	SVDLAGGQETQY
TRBV4-2	TRBJ2-3	ASSPGTSGGSDTQY
TRBV20-1	TRBJ2-7	SATRNYEQY
TRBV7-3	TRBJ2-2	ASSLLVSNTGELF
TRBV15	TRBJ2-7	ATSRGQVISYEQY
TRBV15	TRBJ2-7	ATSRADLGISVYEQY
TRBV3-1	TRBJ2-5	ASSQDNGLAIPETQY
TRBV3-1	TRBJ2-3	ASSHGQGIDTQY
TRBV9	TRBJ2-6	ASSALRANVLT
TRBV4-1	TRBJ1-5	ASSPVTGGNQPQH
TRBV5-8	.	ASSHGRARGYEQY
TRBV7-9	TRBJ2-3	ASSLRGRGLSTDTQY
TRBV20-1	TRBJ2-5	SAKTGEEIQETQY
TRBV4-1	TRBJ2-5	ASSQRNQETQY
TRBV7-2	TRBJ1-5	ASSNGLSHQPQH
TRBV15	TRBJ2-3	ATRRSHTDTQY
TRBV5-4	TRBJ1-1	ASWGLRTEAF
TRBV6-6	TRBJ2-3	ASSYSSTDRFQDTQY
TRBV29-1	TRBJ2-3	SVVRVAGEGADTQY
TRBV20-1	TRBJ1-5	SATSLEDIGISNQPQH
TRBV10-3	TRBJ2-1	AISVSLAGGNEQF
TRBV4-3	TRBJ2-1	ASSYRRGGYEQF
TRBV6-7	TRBJ1-2	ARKDKNYGYT
TRBV3-1	TRBJ2-7	ASSQGNRLASYEQY
TRBV9	TRBJ2-5	ASSVDSRREETQY
TRBV20-1	TRBJ2-7	SARSGPYEQY
TRBV19	TRBJ1-5	ASRAMGSYQPQH
TRBV3-1	TRBJ2-3	ASSQVSGFTDTQY
TRBV6-5	TRBJ2-2	ASSPRGTRNTGELF
TRBV9	TRBJ2-1	ASSVEARLDEQF
TRBV20-1	TRBJ1-2	SARDLGQGDNYGYT
TRBV29-1	TRBJ2-7	SVTETASYEQY
TRBV6-1	TRBJ2-3	ASSDRLGYRGRGYRTDTQY
TRBV20-1	TRBJ2-5	SASLSGGAAQY
TRBV18	.	ASSPVQGNEQY
TRBV12-5	TRBJ2-1	ASGPQSAADEQF
TRBV7-9	TRBJ1-2	ASSRQGTVYGYT
TRBV12-3/TRBV12-4	TRBJ2-5	ASSYRPGLRQETQY
TRBV6-2/TRBV6-3	TRBJ2-3	ASSHPATSVADTQY
TRBV9	TRBJ2-3	ASSAAIAGGSTDTQY
TRBV13	TRBJ2-7	ASSPGIVYEQY
TRBV20-1	TRBJ2-7	SAHSGTEYEQY
TRBV5-4	TRBJ2-5	ASSPSSAGGETQY
TRBV20-1	TRBJ1-1	SAPLRMNTEAF
TRBV20-1	TRBJ2-3	SARVGEQTDTQY
TRBV20-1	TRBJ2-7	SARGDFYEQY
TRBV15	TRBJ2-6	ATSRDVTNSGANVLT
TRBV15	TRBJ2-3	ATSRDYEDTQY
TRBV4-2	TRBJ2-7	ASSQAAGQGYYEQY
TRBV6-6	TRBJ2-5	ASSYRDGQQETQY
TRBV7-3	TRBJ2-1	ASSLSTPLGEQF
TRBV7-2	.	ASRGGDSASYEQY
TRBV5-1	TRBJ2-5	ASSSGGGPETQY
TRBV12-3/TRBV12-4	TRBJ2-3	ASKGGGFTDTQY